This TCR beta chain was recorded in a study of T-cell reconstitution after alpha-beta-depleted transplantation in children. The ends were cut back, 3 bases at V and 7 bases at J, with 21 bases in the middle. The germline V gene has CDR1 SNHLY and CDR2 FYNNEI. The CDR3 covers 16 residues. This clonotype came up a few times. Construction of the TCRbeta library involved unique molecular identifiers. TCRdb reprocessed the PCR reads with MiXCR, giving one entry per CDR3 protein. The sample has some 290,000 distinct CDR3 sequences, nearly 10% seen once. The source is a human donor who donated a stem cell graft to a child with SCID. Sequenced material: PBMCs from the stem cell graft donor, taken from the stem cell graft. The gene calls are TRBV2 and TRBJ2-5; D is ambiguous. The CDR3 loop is CASSDFTVLQPRTQYF. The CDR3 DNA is TGTGCCAGCAGTGATTTCACGGTTCTTCAGCCCCGGACCCAGTACTTC. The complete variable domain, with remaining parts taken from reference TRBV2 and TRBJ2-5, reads EPEVTQTPSHQVTQMGQEVILRCVPISNHLYFYWYRQILGQKVEFLVSFYNNEISEKSEIFDDQFSVERPDGSNFTLKIRSTKLEDSAMYFCASSDFTVLQPRTQYFGPGTRLLVL.